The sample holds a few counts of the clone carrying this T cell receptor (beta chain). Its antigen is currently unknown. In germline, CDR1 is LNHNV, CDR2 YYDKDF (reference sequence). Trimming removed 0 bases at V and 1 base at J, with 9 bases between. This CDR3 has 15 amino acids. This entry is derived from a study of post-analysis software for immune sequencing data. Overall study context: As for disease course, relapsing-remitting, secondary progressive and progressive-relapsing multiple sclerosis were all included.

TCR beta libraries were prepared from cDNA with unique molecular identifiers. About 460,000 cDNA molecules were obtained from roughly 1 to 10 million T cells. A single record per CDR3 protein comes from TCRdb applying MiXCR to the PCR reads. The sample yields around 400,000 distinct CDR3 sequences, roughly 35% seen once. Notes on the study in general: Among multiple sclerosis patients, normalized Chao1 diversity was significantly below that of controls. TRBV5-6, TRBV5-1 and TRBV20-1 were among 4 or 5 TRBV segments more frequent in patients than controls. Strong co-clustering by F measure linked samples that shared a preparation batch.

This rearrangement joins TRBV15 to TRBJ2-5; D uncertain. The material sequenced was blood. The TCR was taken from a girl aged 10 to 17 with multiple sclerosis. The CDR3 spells CATSRDRGLQETQYF. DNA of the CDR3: TGTGCCACCAGCAGAGATCGCGGCCTCCAAGAGACCCAGTACTTC.